This record concerns one T cell receptor beta chain sequence. The data were obtained in a study of blood T cell repertoires in COVID-19. This CDR3 comprises 16 residues. From germline, CDR1 is SGHNT and CDR2 YYREEE (reference sequence). V dropped 0 bases and J dropped 4; count of bases not matched to a gene: 7. Assay used: immunoSEQ multiplex PCR; TCRdb lists only in-frame clones, some missing. Of hundreds of thousands of clones listed, approximately 79% are singletons. The chain recombines TRBV5-4 with TRBJ1-2; 9 bases are shared with TRBD1. This receptor was identified in a woman aged 40-49 years with active or convalescent COVID-19. The sequenced material came from peripheral blood. CDR3 sequence reads: CASSLAGTGRRYGYTF. The CDR3 nucleotides are TGTGCCAGCAGCTTGGCCGGGACAGGGAGGCGCTATGGCTACACCTTC.